This record covers a single T cell receptor beta chain. Its matching antigen is unknown. This entry belongs to a study of CD8+CD57+ T cells in acquired aplastic anemia. Regarding the study as a whole: CD8+CD57+ cells (from patients) displayed lower diversity than the total CD4+ and CD8+ pools did. About 29 shared CD8+ CDR3s appeared highly expressed within patients' immunodominant clones. Patient and control CD8+ Simpson's diversity was not significantly different.

Both TCR beta VDJ combination and CDR3 sequence profiling were carried out. Genomic DNA was the template for this profiling. MiXCR, applied by TCRdb to the reads, yields one record per CDR3 protein. The top ten hold roughly 86% of the sample, which has around 19,000 distinct CDR3 sequences, roughly 43% seen once. From germline, CDR1 is SNHLY and CDR2 FYNNEI. Trimming took off 6 bases at V and 8 bases at J, with 16 bases between the two ends. This CDR3 is built from 13 residues. An expansion of CD8+CD57+ cells by flow cytometry had been shown in patients chosen for sequencing. Also included was the sequencing of CD8+CD57+ effector memory cells from about 15% of the 12 patients. Bead enrichment of CD8+CD57+ cells gave a mean 1.6 ug DNA.

The sequence derives from a human donor with aplastic anemia. Input material: CD8+CD57+ T cells sorted from PBMCs. Subset specified: bead-enriched CD8+CD57+ effector memory T cells from SAA patients. The gene calls are TRBV2 and TRBJ1-2, with D tentatively TRBD1 (5 bases). CDR3 residues: CASSPGGVRGYTF. CDR3 coding DNA: TGTGCCAGCAGCCCCGGGGGGGTGAGAGGCTACACCTTC.